One and the same sample provided the 2 T cell receptor beta chains below, sequenced in a study of beta chain features in type 1 diabetes. Expressed TCRB transcripts were sequenced, since all the RNA that had been isolated was reverse transcribed. Repertoires were generated with immunoSEQ multiplex PCR, while TCRdb's copy carries only in-frame clones and drops some. The profile covers 810,000 or so clones, with 17% appearing a single time and 0.02% to 0.025% taken by the ten largest. The specimen sequenced was naive CD4+ T cells from blood. These receptor sequences come from a woman under 30 in good health.

This clone was recorded at least ten times. The chain is built from TRBV7-9 and TRBJ2-7; 10 nucleotides agree with TRBD1. The CDR3 spans 14 residues. With 3 bases clipped from V and 5 bases from J, the junction kept 4 bases outside the gene matches. Germline CDR1 and CDR2: SEHNR and FQNEAQ (reference sequence). The CDR3 coding sequence is TGTGCCAGCAGCTTCGGGACAGGGGTCGACGAGCAGTACTTC. Its protein is CASSFGTGVDEQYF.

This sequence joins TRBV28 and TRBJ2-1, with 14 bases aligning to TRBD2. This CDR3 has 17 amino acids. Germline V gene sequence: CDR1 MDHEN, CDR2 SYDVKM. The J segment lost 3 bases and the V segment lost 5 bases, leaving 6 bases of the junction unmatched. The CDR3 protein is CASSEGGTSGSYNEQFF. The CDR3 nucleotides read TGTGCCAGCAGTGAGGGAGGGACTAGCGGGAGCTACAATGAGCAGTTCTTC. The whole variable domain, remainder taken from reference TRBV28 and TRBJ2-1, is DVKVTQSSRYLVKRTGEKVFLECVQDMDHENMFWYRQDPGLGLRLIYFSYDVKMKEKGDIPEGYSVSREKKERFSLILESASTNQTSMYLCASSEGGTSGSYNEQFFGPGTRLTVL.